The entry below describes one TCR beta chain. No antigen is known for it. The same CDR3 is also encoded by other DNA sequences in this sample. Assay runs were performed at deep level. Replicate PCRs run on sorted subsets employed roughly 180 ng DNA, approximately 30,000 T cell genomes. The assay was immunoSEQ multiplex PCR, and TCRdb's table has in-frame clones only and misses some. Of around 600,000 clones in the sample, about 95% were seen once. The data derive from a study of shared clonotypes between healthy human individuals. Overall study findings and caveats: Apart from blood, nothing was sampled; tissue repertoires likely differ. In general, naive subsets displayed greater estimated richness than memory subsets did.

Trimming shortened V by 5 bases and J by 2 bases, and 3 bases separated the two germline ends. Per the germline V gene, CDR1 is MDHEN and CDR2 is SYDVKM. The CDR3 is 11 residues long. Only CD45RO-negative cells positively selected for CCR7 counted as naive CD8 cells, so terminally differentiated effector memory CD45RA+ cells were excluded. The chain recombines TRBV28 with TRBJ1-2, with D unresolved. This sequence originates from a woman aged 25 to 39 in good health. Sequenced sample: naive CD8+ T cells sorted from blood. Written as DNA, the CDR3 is TGTGCCAGCAGTCCCAACTATGGCTACACCTTC. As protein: CASSPNYGYTF.